This TCR beta chain came from a study of shared clonotypes between healthy human individuals. TCRdb's table, derived via immunoSEQ multiplex PCR, lists solely in-frame clones and lacks some. The sample carries millions of clones, about 95% recorded once. Naive CD8 cells comprised CD45RO-negative, CCR7-positively selected cells, excluding terminally differentiated effector memory CD45RA+ cells. Study-level points and caveats: The study found lower generation probabilities in non-shared clonotypes than in those shared by all four donors.

Points on this clone: Antigen: not known.

The source of this sequence is a man aged 18 to 30 in good health. The sample was naive CD8+ T cells sorted from blood.

The CDR3, as DNA: TGTGCCAGCTCCCGGAATAGTCCGAACACCGGGGAGCTGTTTTTT. Translating it yields CASSRNSPNTGELFF. V and J are TRBV9 and TRBJ2-2; D unclear. In germline, CDR1 is SGDLS, CDR2 YYNGEE. The V and J ends lost 7 bases and 0 bases respectively, with 13 bases between them. This CDR3 is built from 15 residues.